This T cell receptor beta chain was recovered during a study of prognosis after radiotherapy for stage I lung cancer. Genomic DNA was subjected to two-round multiplex PCR for amplification of TCR beta CDR3. Primers (each specific to one TRBV or TRBJ gene) were used in first-round PCR. TCRdb re-called the multiplex PCR reads with MiXCR, one entry per CDR3 protein. The sample has around 14,000 distinct CDR3 sequences, roughly a third seen once. The sample holds a few counts of this clonotype. What it binds is unknown. A much bigger clone sits one base away, suggesting this may be a read error. Two time points each involved a draw of about 6 milliliters of peripheral blood. General study results and limits: Patients with metastases reportedly showed TRBV and TRBJ gene usage that differed from patients without metastases.

The CDR3 has 13 amino acids. Trimming pared 8 bases from V and 4 bases from J, leaving 12 bases between. Germline V gives CDR1 MNHNS, CDR2 SASEGT. The input for sequencing was PBMCs, taken before or after stereotactic body radiation therapy (not recorded which). The chain recombines TRBV6-1 with TRBJ1-5; weak D call: TRBD1 (5 bases). The receptor comes from a donor of 50 years or more with non-small cell lung cancer. The CDR3 reads CASSFRGNQPQHF. For the CDR3, the DNA is TGTGCCAGCTCATTCCGGGGGAATCAGCCCCAGCATTTT.